The 5 T cell receptor beta chains in this list originate from one sample, sequenced in a study of blood T cell repertoires in COVID-19. Assay used: immunoSEQ multiplex PCR; TCRdb lists only in-frame clones, some missing. This table holds roughly 310,000 clones, about nine tenths found once. Sequencing was performed on peripheral blood. The receptor source for this set is a woman younger than 45 with COVID-19, enrolled during active disease.

The chain recombines TRBV9 with TRBJ2-1; D uncertain. This CDR3 is 15 amino acids long. Germline CDR1 and CDR2: SGDLS and YYNGEE. V dropped 1 base and J dropped 0 bases, with 8 bases sitting between them. CDR3 sequence reads: CASSVSESSYNEQFF. The CDR3 DNA follows: TGTGCCAGCAGCGTATCTGAGAGCTCCTACAATGAGCAGTTCTTC. Complete variable domain (other parts from reference TRBV9 and TRBJ2-1): DSGVTQTPKHLITATGQRVTLRCSPRSGDLSVYWYQQSLDQGLQFLIQYYNGEERAKGNILERFSAQQFPDLHSELNLSSLELGDSALYFCASSVSESSYNEQFFGPGTRLTVL.

This chain links TRBV5-8 with TRBJ1-4, with D perhaps TRBD1 (6 bases). This CDR3 comprises 14 residues. Between the trimmed V and J ends, which lost 3 bases and 5 bases, there was a span of 11 bases. Germline V gene sequence: CDR1 SGHTS, CDR2 YDEGEE. In DNA form, the CDR3 reads TGTGCCAGCAGCTCCAGACAGGCCAATGAAAAACTGTTTTTT. Its translation: CASSSRQANEKLFF.

This chain joins TRBV5-4 and TRBJ2-3, with D unclear. CDR1 is SGHNT, CDR2 YYREEE, per germline (reference sequence). Trimming shortened V by 0 bases and J by 0 bases, and 11 bases separated the two germline ends. The CDR3 is 16 residues long. The CDR3 DNA follows: TGTGCCAGCAGCTTGGTGGGCACAACTAGCACAGATACGCAGTATTTT. This sequence encodes CASSLVGTTSTDTQYF.

The genes are TRBV27 and TRBJ2-6; 8 bases line up with TRBD2. V shed 4 bases and J 3 bases; nucleotides not matched to a gene: 5. The germline CDR1 and CDR2 sequences are MNHEY and SMNVEV (reference sequence). This CDR3 region has 16 residues. The CDR3, as DNA: TGTGCCAGCAGTTCGGCAGCGGGAGTTGGGGCCAACGTCCTGACTTTC. Its protein is CASSSAAGVGANVLTF. The full variable domain, in which reference TRBV27 and TRBJ2-6 provide the parts outside the CDR3, is EAQVTQNPRYLITVTGKKLTVTCSQNMNHEYMSWYRQDPGLGLRQIYYSMNVEVTDKGDVPEGYKVSRKEKRNFPLILESPSPNQTSLYFCASSSAAGVGANVLTFGAGSRLTVL.

The CDR3 here is CATMGTSGRGNEQFF. The CDR3 bases are TGTGCCACCATGGGGACTAGCGGGAGAGGTAATGAGCAGTTCTTC. This chain connects TRBV24-1 to TRBJ2-1; TRBD2 matches at 14 bases. CDR1 is KGHDR, CDR2 SFDVKD, per germline. The J segment lost 7 bases and the V segment lost 8 bases, leaving 6 bases of the junction unmatched. The CDR3 is 15 residues long.